This T cell receptor (beta chain) was sequenced during a study of metastatic and nonmetastatic thyroid tumors. The study, taken as a whole, reports: Malignant thyroid tumors reportedly exceeded benign nodules significantly in TCR beta diversity, with the difference appearing in blood and tumor.

Each patient came to thyroid surgery without any prior treatment (of any kind). This CDR3 spans 16 amino acids. Germline lookup yields CDR1 SGHKS and CDR2 YYEKEE (reference sequence). The V gene end was trimmed by 3 bases and the J gene end by 5 bases; junction bases not matched to a gene: 14. Comment on this clone: Its specificity is unknown.

As originally analysed: A classifier of distant metastasis in papillary thyroid cancer was built from CDR3 differences (across clinicopathological groups). TCRdb re-analyzed the PCR reads using MiXCR. These V and J calls rely on TCRdb rather than the paper's analysis. Among 35,000 to 45,000 clones listed, about 26% were seen once. V usage is TRBV5-5 and J usage is TRBJ2-7; 7 bases align to TRBD1. Sequencing was done on a sample of blood. The origin of this receptor is a male donor with papillary thyroid cancer or a benign thyroid nodule (not recorded which). Some clones in this sample may be carry-over from other donors' samples. CDR3 DNA: TGTGCCAGCAGCTCCCCCAGGGGGACGGAGGCTAACGAGCAGTACTTC. It yields the protein CASSSPRGTEANEQYF.